This paragraph covers one T cell receptor beta chain sequence. Its antigen is unknown. Germline V CDR1 and CDR2: MDHEN, SYDVKM. The CDR3 is made up of 13 amino acids. The germline V and J ends were trimmed by 5 bases and 3 bases, with 7 bases remaining between them. Some clones are missing from TCRdb's copy, which holds only in-frame ones; the method was immunoSEQ multiplex PCR. The sample shows approximately 90,000 clones, less than 90% of them seen only once. The sample belongs to a study of T cell responses to AZD1222 COVID-19 vaccine. Study observations and caveats: Samples come after the peak T cell response, not at day 14.

This sequence joins TRBV28 and TRBJ1-4; D gene unclear. The sample in question was peripheral blood, obtained on day 0 of AZD1222 vaccination. This receptor was identified in an adult in good health. Here the CDR3 reads CASSSGANEKLFF. Written as DNA, the CDR3 is TGTGCCAGCAGTAGTGGGGCTAATGAAAAACTGTTTTTT.